These 28 T cell receptor beta chains were sequenced from one sample in a study of molecular identifiers for immune sequencing clone quantification. From the PCR reads, TCRdb called clonotypes with MiXCR, one entry per CDR3 protein. The table has under 800,000 distinct CDR3 sequences, approximately 24% seen once. The sample was naive CD8+ T cells from blood, with Jurkat cell RNA spiked in. Subset indicated: FACS-sorted CD8+CD4-CCR7+CD45RA+ naive T cells. The receptors here all came from a human donor in good health. Some libraries in this study had Jurkat cell RNA spiked in.

There are a few counts of this clonotype. This rearrangement joins TRBV28 to TRBJ1-1; TRBD1 agrees at 9 bases. From germline, CDR1 is MDHEN and CDR2 SYDVKM. The CDR3 runs to 14 residues. Trimming at V came to 6 bases and at J to 4 bases, leaving 6 bases not matched to a gene. The DNA for the CDR3 is TGTGCCAGCAGCTACAGGGGGCTTAGCACTGAAGCTTTCTTT. Translating gives CASSYRGLSTEAFF.

This clonotype has just a few counts. The V and J genes are TRBV7-9 and TRBJ2-5; D remains unclear. Germline CDR1 and CDR2: SEHNR and FQNEAQ (reference sequence). CDR3 length: 14 residues. Trimming left V 0 bases short and J 4 bases short, with 9 bases between. The CDR3 DNA follows: TGTGCCAGCAGCTTAGCGGGTTCAATAGAGACCCAGTACTTC. It yields the protein CASSLAGSIETQYF.

With regard to this clonotype: A much larger clonotype is one base distant, so this may be a read error. The chain employs TRBV24-1 and TRBJ2-5, with unresolved D. Germline CDR1 KGHDR, CDR2 SFDVKD. The CDR3 contains 17 residues. The CDR3 here is CATSDLETAWYQGTQYF. The CDR3 nucleotides are TGTGCCACCAGTGATTTAGAGACTGCCTGGTACCAAGGGACCCAGTACTTC.

This clonotype was detected only a few times. V is TRBV19 and J is TRBJ2-7; D perhaps matches TRBD1 (6 bases). The CDR3 covers 15 residues. Germline V gene sequence: CDR1 LNHDA, CDR2 SQIVND (reference sequence). V lost 3 bases and J lost 0, with 12 bases in between. CDR3 protein: CASSIGTYSSYEQYF. Written as DNA, the CDR3 is TGTGCCAGTAGTATCGGGACATACTCCTCCTACGAGCAGTACTTC.

Concerning this clonotype: A read error may explain this, as a much larger clone is one base away. This rearrangement joins TRBV7-9 to TRBJ1-5; D is unclear. The CDR3 consists of 13 residues. Looked up from germline, CDR1 is SEHNR and CDR2 is FQNEAQ (reference sequence). The V gene lost 0 bases and the J gene lost 10 bases, with 10 bases spanning the gap. CDR3 residues: CASSLAQDPPQHF. For the CDR3, the DNA is TGTGCCAGCAGCTTAGCGCAGGATCCCCCCCAGCATTTT.

This clonotype has only a few counts. This chain connects TRBV19 to TRBJ2-1; no reliable D call. V was pared by 2 bases and J by 0 bases, with 8 bases between. This CDR3 comprises 15 residues. Germline V gene sequence: CDR1 LNHDA, CDR2 SQIVND (reference sequence). CDR3 residues: CASSIHSSSYNEQFF. In DNA form, the CDR3 reads TGTGCCAGTAGTATACACAGTAGCTCCTACAATGAGCAGTTCTTC.

V is TRBV6-6 and J is TRBJ1-3; no definite D call. The CDR3 loop spans 16 amino acids. The V end was cut by 0 bases, the J end by 0 bases, with 9 bases between. Germline values: CDR1 MNHNY, CDR2 SVGAGI (reference sequence). This CDR3 is CASSYSTQSSGNTIYF. CDR3 coding DNA: TGTGCCAGCAGTTACTCGACCCAGAGCTCTGGAAACACCATATATTTT.

The chain is built from TRBV10-3 and TRBJ2-1; 12 nucleotides agree with TRBD2. CDR1 is ENHRY and CDR2 is SYGVKD in the germline V gene. Trimming cost V 2 bases and J 5 bases; bases outside gene matches: 1. CDR3 size: 15 residues. In DNA, the CDR3 is TGTGCCATCAGTGAGAGACTAGCGGGGGACAATGAGCAGTTCTTC. Its translation: CAISERLAGDNEQFF.

Comment on this clonotype: A single base separates this from a much larger clone, so it may be a read error. V gene TRBV7-9 combines with J gene TRBJ1-1; D gene uncertain. Germline loops: CDR1 SEHNR, CDR2 FQNEAQ (reference sequence). The CDR3 contains 14 residues. CDR3 loop: CAGSLAFDNTEAFF. CDR3 nucleotide sequence: TGTGCCGGCAGCTTAGCGTTTGATAACACTGAAGCTTTCTTT. The complete variable domain, with remaining parts taken from reference TRBV7-9 and TRBJ1-1, reads DTGVSQNPRHKITKRGQNVTFRCDPISEHNRLYWYRQTLGQGPEFLTYFQNEAQLEKSRLLSDRFSAERPKGSFSTLEIQRTEQGDSAMYLCAGSLAFDNTEAFFGQGTRLTVV.

In this sample, this clonotype turned up a few times. The V call is TRBV27, the J call TRBJ2-7; D not resolved. V lost 7 bases and J lost 2, with 9 bases in between. This CDR3 has 12 residues. Germline CDR1 reads MNHEY; CDR2 reads SMNVEV (reference sequence). The CDR3: CASKSVAYEQYF. The CDR3 DNA is TGTGCCAGCAAATCAGTTGCCTACGAGCAGTACTTC.

The V gene is TRBV9, the J gene TRBJ2-3; perhaps D is TRBD1 or TRBD2 (7 bases each). The V and J ends lost 4 bases and 4 bases respectively, with 13 bases between them. The CDR3 is 14 residues long. The germline V gene has CDR1 SGDLS and CDR2 YYNGEE. The CDR3: CASSPGGGPDTQYF. The CDR3 DNA is TGTGCCAGCAGCCCAGGGGGGGGACCAGATACGCAGTATTTT.

In DNA form, the CDR3 reads TGTGCCATCAGTGAGTCGGCGGACAATCAGCCCCAGCATTTT. This codes for CAISESADNQPQHF. V is TRBV10-3 and J is TRBJ1-5; D uncertain. V lost 0 bases and J lost 3, with 6 bases in between. The germline V gene encodes CDR1 ENHRY and CDR2 SYGVKD. CDR3 length: 14 amino acids.

This clonotype came up a few times. The germline gene is not matched at one end of the junction; a read error may be the cause. The rearrangement links TRBV5-6 to TRBJ2-3; possibly TRBD2 for D (6 bases). This CDR3 comprises 13 residues. From germline, CDR1 is SGHDT and CDR2 YYEEEE. Here the CDR3 reads CASSGWITDTQYF. In nucleotides, the CDR3 is TGCGCCAGCAGCGGGTGGATCACAGATACGCAGTATTTT.

In this sample, this clonotype turned up many times. The chain links TRBV27 to TRBJ2-1, with D unresolved. V was clipped by 5 bases and J by 3 bases, with 14 bases between them. This CDR3 spans 15 amino acids. Germline CDR1 and CDR2: MNHEY and SMNVEV (reference sequence). CDR3 protein: CASSPAARGYNEQFF. CDR3 bases: TGTGCCAGCAGTCCCGCCGCGAGAGGCTACAATGAGCAGTTCTTC.

This chain uses TRBV27 with TRBJ2-3; possibly TRBD2 for D (6 bases). This CDR3 has 17 amino acids. Trimming shortened V by 6 bases and J by 5 bases, and 24 bases separated the two germline ends. Germline loops: CDR1 MNHEY, CDR2 SMNVEV (reference sequence). CDR3 bases: TGTGCCAGCAGCCTAACTCCGGGTCCGGGCGGGGAAGATACGCAGTATTTT. Translated, it gives CASSLTPGPGGEDTQYF.

V and J are TRBV5-6 and TRBJ2-4; TRBD1 might be the D (5 bases). Trimming removed 0 bases at V and 1 base at J, with 8 bases between. CDR3 length equals 15 residues. Germline CDR1 is SGHDT and CDR2 is YYEEEE. The CDR3 region is CASSLGSGAKNIQYF. CDR3 nucleotides: TGTGCCAGCAGCTTGGGGTCAGGGGCCAAAAACATTCAGTACTTC.

There are many counts of this clonotype. The rearrangement joins TRBV4-3 to TRBJ1-2, with unresolved D. Germline V gene lookup returns CDR1 LGHNA and CDR2 YSLEER. V dropped 0 bases and J dropped 6 bases, with 8 bases sitting between them. The CDR3 loop spans 13 amino acids. The CDR3 region is CASSQDRANGYTF. For the CDR3, the DNA is TGCGCCAGCAGCCAAGATCGCGCAAATGGCTACACCTTC.

This clonotype has a handful of counts. This rearrangement joins TRBV2 to TRBJ2-7; 14 positions match TRBD2. This CDR3 region has 15 residues. Trimming took 6 bases from V and 2 from J; bases not matched to a gene: 3. Germline CDR1 and CDR2: SNHLY and FYNNEI. CDR3 protein: CASRGLAGDTYEQYF. The CDR3 nucleotides are TGTGCCAGCAGGGGACTAGCGGGGGATACCTACGAGCAGTACTTC.

This clonotype was counted a single time. The chain combines TRBV18 with TRBJ1-1; tentatively, D is TRBD1 (6 bases). CDR3 length: 14 amino acids. The germline gives CDR1 KGHSH, CDR2 LQKENI. V shed 3 bases and J shed 1 base, with 9 bases lying between them. This CDR3 is CASSPGTQNTEAFF. CDR3 coding DNA: TGTGCCAGCTCACCCGGGACACAGAACACTGAAGCTTTCTTT.

This clonotype has a count of ten or more. The chain joins TRBV6-5 to TRBJ2-1; possibly TRBD1 for D (6 bases). Per germline, CDR1 MNHEY and CDR2 SVGAGI. V lost 5 bases and J 6 bases, leaving 11 bases between the germline ends. The CDR3 totals 13 residues. Here the CDR3 reads CASSGTSGNEQFF. The CDR3 DNA sequence: TGTGCCAGCAGTGGGACATCCGGCAATGAGCAGTTCTTC.

This clonotype was seen only a few times. The genes are TRBV6-5 and TRBJ2-2; 9 bases match TRBD1. The V and J ends lost 4 bases and 1 base, in that order; junction bases with no gene match: 19. The CDR3 has 21 residues. Germline CDR1 and CDR2: MNHEY and SVGAGI. CDR3 DNA: TGTGCCAGCAGTTCTAGGCTAAGGGGACAGGGAATTCAGTTGAACACCGGGGAGCTGTTTTTT. Translating gives CASSSRLRGQGIQLNTGELFF.

Only a few counts were recorded for this clonotype. The chain couples TRBV5-4 to TRBJ1-2; no definite D call. Per the germline V gene, CDR1 is SGHNT and CDR2 is YYREEE (reference sequence). The CDR3 length is 16 residues. V shed 4 bases and J shed 0 bases, with 16 bases lying between them. CDR3 protein: CASSPILSLANYGYTF. CDR3 bases: TGTGCCAGCAGCCCTATCCTGAGTTTGGCTAACTATGGCTACACCTTC. The variable domain in full, with the rest retrieved from reference TRBV5-4 and TRBJ1-2, is ETGVTQSPTHLIKTRGQQVTLRCSSQSGHNTVSWYQQALGQGPQFIFQYYREEENGRGNFPPRFSGLQFPNYSSELNVNALELDDSALYLCASSPILSLANYGYTFGSGTRLTVV.

This clonotype was seen a handful of times. The chain carries TRBV5-6 and TRBJ1-4; weak D call: TRBD1 (5 bases). Trimming left V 4 bases short and J 5 bases short, with 12 bases between. Per germline, CDR1 SGHDT and CDR2 YYEEEE. The CDR3 covers 14 residues. CDR3 protein: CASSHNQGNEKLFF. The CDR3 DNA sequence: TGTGCCAGCAGCCACAACCAGGGAAATGAAAAACTGTTTTTT.

The chain combines TRBV30 with TRBJ1-4; no definite D call. The germline V gene has CDR1 GTSNPN and CDR2 SVGIG (reference sequence). V shed 2 bases and J shed 3 bases, with 13 bases lying between them. There are 15 residues in the CDR3. CDR3 region: CAWSPWAGPNEKLFF. Here the CDR3 DNA reads TGTGCCTGGAGTCCCTGGGCAGGCCCTAATGAAAAACTGTTTTTT.

In its sample, this clonotype was seen many times. The genes are TRBV7-9 and TRBJ2-2; TRBD2 might be the D (5 bases). V gave up 5 bases and J gave up 6 bases, with 16 bases separating them. Per the germline V gene, CDR1 is SEHNR and CDR2 is FQNEAQ (reference sequence). This CDR3 has 15 residues. The CDR3 nucleotides are TGTGCCAGCAGCCCTGCTGTCGGGGATCCCGGGGAGCTGTTTTTT. Protein: CASSPAVGDPGELFF.

Worth noting for this clonotype: No conserved phenylalanine or tryptophan is present at the end of the CDR3, so a read error is the likely explanation. V and J are TRBV19 and TRBJ2-1; 8 bases are shared with TRBD1. This CDR3 contains 14 residues. Germline CDR1 is LNHDA and CDR2 is SQIVND (reference sequence). The trim removed 9 bases at V and 0 bases at J, leaving 4 bases unmatched. As DNA, the CDR3 is TGTGCCAGCAGACAGGGGCGCTCCTACAATGAGCAGTTCCTC. As protein: CASRQGRSYNEQFL.

The chain combines TRBV5-8 with TRBJ2-5, with 14 positions matching TRBD2. The CDR3 extends over 15 amino acids. Losses at the gene ends were 3 bases for V and 5 bases for J; bases not matched to a gene: 3. CDR1 and CDR2 (germline): SGHTS, YDEGEE. CDR3: CASSSGLAGGETQYF. The CDR3 bases are TGTGCCAGCAGCTCCGGACTAGCGGGAGGCGAGACCCAGTACTTC. Filled out from reference TRBV5-8 and TRBJ2-5, the complete variable domain reads EAGVTQSPTHLIKTRGQQATLRCSPISGHTSVYWYQQALGLGLQFLLWYDEGEERNRGNFPPRFSGRQFPNYSSELNVNALELEDSALYLCASSSGLAGGETQYFGPGTRLLVL.

In this sample, this clonotype turned up many times. The V call is TRBV12-3 or TRBV12-4, the J call TRBJ1-2; D not resolved. The CDR3 consists of 12 residues. The V end was cut by 1 base, the J end by 6 bases, with 6 bases between. CDR3 residues: CASSLERNGYTF. The CDR3 DNA reads TGTGCCAGCAGTTTAGAAAGAAATGGCTACACCTTC.